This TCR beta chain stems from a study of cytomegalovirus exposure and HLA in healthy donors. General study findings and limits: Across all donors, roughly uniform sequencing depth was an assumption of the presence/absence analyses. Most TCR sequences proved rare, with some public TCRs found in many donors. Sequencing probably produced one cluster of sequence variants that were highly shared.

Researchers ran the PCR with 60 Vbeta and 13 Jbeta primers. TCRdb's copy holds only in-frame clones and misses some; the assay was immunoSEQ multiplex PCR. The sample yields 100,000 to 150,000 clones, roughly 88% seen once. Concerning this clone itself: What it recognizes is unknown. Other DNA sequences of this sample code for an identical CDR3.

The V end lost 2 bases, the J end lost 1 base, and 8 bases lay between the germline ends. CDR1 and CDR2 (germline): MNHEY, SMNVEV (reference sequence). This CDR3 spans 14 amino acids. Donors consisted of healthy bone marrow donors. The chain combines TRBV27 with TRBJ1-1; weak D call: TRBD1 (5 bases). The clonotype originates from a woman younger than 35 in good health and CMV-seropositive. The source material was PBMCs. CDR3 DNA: TGTGCCAGCAGTTTAAGGGGTGGGAACACTGAAGCTTTCTTT. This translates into CASSLRGGNTEAFF.